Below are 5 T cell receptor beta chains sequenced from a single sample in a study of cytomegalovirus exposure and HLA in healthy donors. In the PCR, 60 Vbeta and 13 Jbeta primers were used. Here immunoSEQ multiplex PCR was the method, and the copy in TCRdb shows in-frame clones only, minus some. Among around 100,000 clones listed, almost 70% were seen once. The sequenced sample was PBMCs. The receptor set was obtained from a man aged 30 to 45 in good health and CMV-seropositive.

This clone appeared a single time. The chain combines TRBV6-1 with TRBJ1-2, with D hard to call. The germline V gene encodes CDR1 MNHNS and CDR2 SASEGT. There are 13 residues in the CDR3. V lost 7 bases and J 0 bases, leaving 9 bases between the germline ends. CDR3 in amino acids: CASNLRANYGYTF. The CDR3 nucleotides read TGTGCCAGCAATTTAAGAGCTAACTATGGCTACACCTTC.

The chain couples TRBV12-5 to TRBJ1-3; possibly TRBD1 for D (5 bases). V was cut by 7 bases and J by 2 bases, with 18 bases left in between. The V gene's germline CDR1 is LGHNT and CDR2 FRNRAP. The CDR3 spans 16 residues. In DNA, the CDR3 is TGTGCTAGTGCCTCGGCCCAGGGTACCGCTGGAAACACCATATATTTT. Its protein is CASASAQGTAGNTIYF.

This CDR3 is CASSVEGGFVAGTGDYGYTF. CDR3 DNA sequence: TGTGCCAGCAGCGTAGAGGGGGGGTTCGTTGCCGGGACAGGGGACTATGGCTACACCTTC. The rearrangement links TRBV9 to TRBJ1-2; 10 bases map to TRBD1. Germline V gives CDR1 SGDLS, CDR2 YYNGEE. J lost 3 bases, V lost 0 bases, and 17 bases had no gene match. This CDR3 comprises 20 residues.

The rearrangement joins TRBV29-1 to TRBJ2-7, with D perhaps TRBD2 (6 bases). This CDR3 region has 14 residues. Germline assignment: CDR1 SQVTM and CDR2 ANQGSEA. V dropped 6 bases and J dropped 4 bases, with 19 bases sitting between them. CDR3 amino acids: CSVETRTGLYEQYF. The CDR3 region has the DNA TGCAGCGTCGAAACCCGAACGGGACTTTACGAGCAGTACTTC.

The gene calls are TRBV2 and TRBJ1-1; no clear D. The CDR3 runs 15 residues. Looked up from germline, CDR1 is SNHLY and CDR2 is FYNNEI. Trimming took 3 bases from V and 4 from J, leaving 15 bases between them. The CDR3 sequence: CASSDRGGKGTEAFF. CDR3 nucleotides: TGTGCCAGCAGTGATCGGGGAGGGAAGGGCACTGAAGCTTTCTTT.